This T cell receptor (beta chain) comes out of a study of blood T cell repertoires in COVID-19. Study-level information: Samples taken during acute and convalescent COVID-19 were collected in the United States, Italy and Spain.

The repertoire was sequenced with immunoSEQ multiplex PCR; TCRdb's copy has only in-frame clones and lacks some. The repertoire includes 120,000 to 150,000 clones, about 87% of them detected once, and around 2.3% sits in the top ten. The germline V and J ends were trimmed by 9 bases and 8 bases, with 25 bases remaining between them. CDR3 length: 16 amino acids. Germline-derived CDR1 and CDR2 are LNHDA and SQIVND (reference sequence). This TCR derives from a human donor with COVID-19, enrolled during active disease. The donor label of this sample is uncertain. V gene TRBV19 combines with J gene TRBJ1-4; possible D gene TRBD1, 5 bases. Input material: peripheral blood. In DNA, the CDR3 is TGTGCCAGCTCTGGGGGGGATGCGGCTTTTGGGGAAAAACTGTTTTTT. It yields the protein CASSGGDAAFGEKLFF.